Listed below are T cell receptor beta chains from one sample, sequenced in a study of blood T cell repertoires in COVID-19. This table comes from immunoSEQ multiplex PCR, and its TCRdb copy is limited to in-frame clones, with some not included. The sample gives 200,000 to 250,000 clones, under 90% of which show up once; over 6% is in the top ten. Material for sequencing was peripheral blood. These receptors all come from a woman older than 75 with COVID-19, enrolled during active disease. CDR3s include the opening cysteine and the closing phenylalanine or tryptophan. The D gene is left open where the match is weak. Size is stated for part of the rows, as once, few or many counts, or as a class when the clone is expanded.

D	V	size	J	DNA	CDR3
TRBD1	TRBV27	-	TRBJ1-5	TGTGCCAGCAGTGGGACAGTTAATCAGCCCCAGCATTTT	CASSGTVNQPQHF
TRBD1	TRBV5-1	-	TRBJ1-6	TGCGCCAGCAGCCAAGGACGGGACAGGTATAATTCACCCCTCCACTTT	CASSQGRDRYNSPLHF
TRBD1	TRBV9	-	TRBJ2-7	TGTGCCAGCAGCCTCACCAGCAACAGGGGCAACGAGCAGTACTTC	CASSLTSNRGNEQYF
-	TRBV5-1	once	TRBJ2-1	TGCGCCAGCAGCGGGGCCCGGGACATCGGAGACAATGAGCAGTTCTTC	CASSGARDIGDNEQFF
TRBD1	TRBV6-5	-	TRBJ1-4	TGTGCCAGCAGAGGGGGCAACGTTAACGAAAAACTGTTTTTT	CASRGGNVNEKLFF
-	TRBV4-1	-	TRBJ2-5	TGCGCCAGCACCACCGGACAGCCCGGGGAGACCCAGTACTTC	CASTTGQPGETQYF
TRBD1	TRBV2	once	TRBJ2-2	TGTGCCAGCCAACAGGGGGTAAAGACCGGGGAGCTGTTTTTT	CASQQGVKTGELFF
TRBD1	TRBV5-5	-	TRBJ2-7	TGTGCCAGCAGCTTGGGGACAGGACCCTACGAGCAGTACTTC	CASSLGTGPYEQYF
TRBD2	TRBV3-1/TRBV3-2	-	TRBJ2-3	TGTGCCAGCAGCACTAGCGGACACACAGATACGCAGTATTTT	CASSTSGHTDTQYF
TRBD1	TRBV28	once	TRBJ2-7	TGTGCCAGCAGCCTCCCCCAGGGGGAGAGAGTATCGTACGAGCAGTACTTC	CASSLPQGERVSYEQYF
TRBD2	TRBV6-4	-	TRBJ2-1	TGTGCCAGCAGTGACAGTGGTAGCGGGAGTAGAAATGAGCAGTTCTTC	CASSDSGSGSRNEQFF
-	TRBV2	once	TRBJ1-1	TGTGCCAGCAGTGGTCCAGGATTCACTGAAGCTTTCTTT	CASSGPGFTEAFF